This note documents a single T cell receptor (beta chain) sequence. The antigen it binds to is not known. It has no much larger one-base neighbor in the sample; base qualities were not kept. TCRbeta CDR3 regions were amplified from genomic DNA by means of the immunoSEQ Assay, a bias-controlled multiplex PCR. The source study handled its data this way. The number of nucleated cells in each sample was estimated by amplification of reference gene primers within the assay. Sequence reads were collapsed and filtered to measure the absolute abundance of every unique TCRbeta CDR3 rearrangement. For each sample, productive Simpson clonality was calculated by taking the square root of Simpson's diversity index across productive rearrangements. TCRdb obtained this table from immuneACCESS and retained in-frame rearrangements with V and J assigned. These tables miss some clones; where compared with another copy, unresolved V genes account for less than half of the shortfall, and the remainder is unexplained. V and J calls and clone size follow that table, whereas D and trimming were derived from the DNA. This sample lists about 140,000 clones; less than 85% were detected once. Of the sample, approximately 9.5% falls within the top ten clones.

V sheds 7 bases and J sheds 8 bases, leaving 17 bases between their ends. Looking up the germline V gene yields CDR1 MDHEN and CDR2 SYDVKM. Including cysteine and phenylalanine, the CDR3 has 13 amino acids. Just CDR3 DNA is preserved here, 39 bases in frame from base 1. This specimen comes from a study of blood T cell repertoires in COVID-19 (dated by TCRdb to the early 2020s). Background on the whole study: The collaborator samples originated in the United States, Italy and Spain and spanned the acute and convalescent phases of COVID-19. The dataset comprised deeply sampled blood TCRbeta repertoires from subjects exposed to, actively infected with, or recovered from COVID-19. HLA class I and class II types, where available, came from metadata supplied by the sample provider rather than from assay-based typing. The sample metadata nearly always contained a de-identified subject ID, COVID-19 status, age in years and sex. The prospective study material was composed of cDNA or gDNA derived from T cells, B-cell-depleted T cells, or PBMCs. A freely available public database, intended as a resource for researchers studying the immune response to SARS-CoV-2, is where the repertoires were released. The samples were drawn from two sources: the first 160 participants of the ongoing ImmuneRACE study, and 1,000 to 1,500 subjects contributed by 6 global collaborators. Findings and caveats that apply to the study as a whole: How much clinical and demographic metadata was included differed by source and by participant, and the metadata was provided uncurated.

Each collaborating institution followed its own protocols to collect whole blood in K2EDTA tubes. For TCRbeta analysis, collaborator samples were shipped as frozen whole blood, as isolated PBMCs, or as DNA extracted from either sample type. Sequenced material: peripheral blood. The V gene is TRBV28 and the J gene is TRBJ1-1; TRBD1 is a possible D gene, resting on 5 matching bases. This receptor was taken from an elderly woman in a cohort sampled during active or convalescent COVID-19. The DNA sequence follows: TGTGCCAGCATTCCCGGGGGGTACCCAGAAGCTTTCTTT. Translated, this gives CASIPGGYPEAFF.